Below are 30 T cell receptor beta chains sequenced from a single sample in a study of cytotoxic CD8 clonotypes in ibrutinib-treated CLL. Measured with immunoSEQ multiplex PCR; TCRdb has only the in-frame clones, and not every one. The sample has 150,000 or so clones, 84% seen once. The sample was PBMCs, taken after 24 months of ibrutinib treatment. These TCRs come from a human donor with chronic lymphocytic leukemia.

This rearrangement joins TRBV6-5 to TRBJ1-3; D perhaps matches TRBD1 (6 bases). This CDR3 is 15 amino acids long. The V and J ends lost 5 bases and 0 bases respectively, with 11 bases between them. Germline V gives CDR1 MNHEY, CDR2 SVGAGI. CDR3 coding DNA: TGTGCCAGCAGTACTCAGGGGAGCTCTGGAAACACCATATATTTT. It encodes CASSTQGSSGNTIYF.

Comments on this clone: One end of the junction does not line up with germline, which may come from a read error. The CDR3 DNA is TGTGCTAGCAGCCCTAGCGGGAGGGCCGATGTCGATGAGCAGTTCTTC. This codes for CASSPSGRADVDEQFF. The rearrangement joins TRBV7-7 to TRBJ2-1; 12 positions match TRBD2. Germline-derived CDR1 and CDR2 are SSHAT and FNYEAQ (reference sequence). The CDR3 spans 16 residues.

V gene TRBV15 combines with J gene TRBJ1-1; 7 bases match TRBD1. V trimming: 0 bases; J trimming: 6 bases; junction bases outside the gene matches: 7. The CDR3 is 15 amino acids. Germline CDR1 is LNHNV and CDR2 is YYDKDF (reference sequence). The CDR3 bases are TGTGCCACCAGCAGAGATCGGGAGGGGGCAGCTGAAGCTTTCTTT. This encodes CATSRDREGAAEAFF.

J is TRBJ2-2 and V is TRBV5-1, with D uncertain. The CDR3 is 16 residues long. Germline V gene data show CDR1 as SGHRS and CDR2 as YFSETQ. V was shortened by 0 bases and J by 2 bases, with 11 bases between the two germline ends. In DNA, the CDR3 is TGCGCCAGCAGCTTGGTAGTTGTCAGAAACACCGGGGAGCTGTTTTTT. Protein product: CASSLVVVRNTGELFF.

This rearrangement joins TRBV30 to TRBJ1-1; D may be TRBD1 (6 bases). The CDR3 runs 14 residues. Between the trimmed V and J ends, which lost 3 bases and 0 bases, there was a span of 11 bases. Germline CDR1 and CDR2: GTSNPN and SVGIG (reference sequence). The CDR3 region is CAWRTGHLNTEAFF. The CDR3 DNA sequence: TGTGCCTGGAGGACGGGACACCTGAACACTGAAGCTTTCTTT. The full variable domain, with the rest looked up from reference TRBV30 and TRBJ1-1, is SQTIHQWPATLVQPVGSPLSLECTVEGTSNPNLYWYRQAAGRGLQLLFYSVGIGQISSEVPQNLSASRPQDRQFILSSKKLLLSDSGFYLCAWRTGHLNTEAFFGQGTRLTVV.

This sequence joins TRBV19 and TRBJ1-5; possibly TRBD1 for D (6 bases). Trimming took off 2 bases at V and 6 bases at J, with 14 bases between the two ends. Looked up from germline, CDR1 is LNHDA and CDR2 is SQIVND (reference sequence). The CDR3 totals 15 residues. The CDR3 DNA reads TGTGCCAGTAGTATACGGAACAGGGACGGTCAGCCCCAGCATTTT. This gives the protein CASSIRNRDGQPQHF.

The gene calls are TRBV7-2 and TRBJ2-7; 7 bases line up with TRBD2. The V and J ends lost 6 bases and 5 bases, in that order; junction bases with no gene match: 10. Per germline, CDR1 SGHTA and CDR2 FQGNSA. This CDR3 is 14 amino acids long. CDR3 sequence: CASRGPGEGHEQYF. The CDR3, as DNA: TGTGCCAGCAGAGGGCCGGGGGAGGGCCACGAGCAGTACTTC.

The gene calls are TRBV7-2 and TRBJ2-6; 12 bases match TRBD1. Germline CDR1 SGHTA, CDR2 FQGNSA. This CDR3 comprises 18 residues. After removal of 1 base from V and 2 bases from J, the junction contained 3 bases not matched to a gene. In DNA form, the CDR3 reads TGTGCCAGCAGCTTAGAGGGACAGGGGGCTACTGGGGCCAACGTCCTGACTTTC. Its protein is CASSLEGQGATGANVLTF.

For the CDR3, the DNA is TGTGCCAGCAGTTTTAGCGGGGGATACTCCTACAATGAGCAGTTCTTC. Translating gives CASSFSGGYSYNEQFF. The chain couples TRBV7-2 to TRBJ2-1, with 9 bases lining up with TRBD2. Trimming cost V 6 bases and J 0 bases; bases outside gene matches: 6. The germline CDR1 and CDR2 sequences are SGHTA and FQGNSA. The CDR3 sequence is 16 residues long.

Written as DNA, the CDR3 is TGTGCCAGCTGGACAGGCTATGGCTACACCTTC. Amino acid sequence: CASWTGYGYTF. This chain uses TRBV27 with TRBJ1-2; 7 positions agree with TRBD1. This CDR3 has 11 amino acids. The junction had 1 base not matched to a gene; V was cut back by 8 bases and J by 4 bases. Germline V CDR1 and CDR2: MNHEY, SMNVEV (reference sequence).

V and J are TRBV19 and TRBJ1-2; 11 bases align to TRBD1. The V and J ends lost 8 bases and 9 bases, in that order; junction bases with no gene match: 5. The germline V gene encodes CDR1 LNHDA and CDR2 SQIVND (reference sequence). The CDR3 has 12 amino acids. The CDR3 region is CASGQGASSYTF. CDR3 in DNA: TGTGCCAGTGGACAGGGGGCGAGTAGCTACACCTTC.

For the CDR3, the DNA is TGTGCCAGCAGCTATCGACTAGCGGTCCAAGAGACCCAGTACTTC. Translated, it gives CASSYRLAVQETQYF. This chain links TRBV5-6 with TRBJ2-5; 9 bases are a match to TRBD2. Germline CDR1 reads SGHDT; CDR2 reads YYEEEE. CDR3 length: 15 residues. The ends lost 3 bases at V and 1 base at J; junction bases unmatched: 4.

The chain recombines TRBV6-1 with TRBJ2-1, with 7 bases that match TRBD1. The CDR3 covers 16 residues. Losses at the gene ends were 0 bases for V and 0 bases for J; bases not matched to a gene: 2. Germline CDR1 is MNHNS and CDR2 is SASEGT. CDR3 sequence reads: CASSEAGQLSYNEQFF. CDR3 nucleotide sequence: TGTGCCAGCAGTGAAGCGGGACAGCTCTCCTACAATGAGCAGTTCTTC.

The chain recombines TRBV4-1 with TRBJ2-7; no reliable D call. V shed 2 bases and J shed 3 bases, with 8 bases lying between them. Per germline, CDR1 MGHRA and CDR2 YSYEKL. CDR3 size: 13 residues. The CDR3 bases are TGCGCCAGCAGCCAAAAGGTAGGCTACGAGCAGTACTTC. It encodes CASSQKVGYEQYF.

This clone was observed once. CDR3 in amino acids: CASSFGGWETQYF. DNA for the CDR3: TGTGCCAGCAGCTTCGGAGGGTGGGAGACCCAGTACTTC. The V gene is TRBV7-2, the J gene TRBJ2-5; a weak D match, TRBD2 (6 bases). CDR3 length equals 13 residues. V dropped 3 bases and J dropped 5 bases, with 10 bases sitting between them. Germline-derived CDR1 and CDR2 are SGHTA and FQGNSA.

The gene calls are TRBV2 and TRBJ2-1; 7 bases map to TRBD1. Germline V gene lookup returns CDR1 SNHLY and CDR2 FYNNEI. The V and J ends lost 7 bases and 7 bases, in that order; junction bases with no gene match: 13. This CDR3 is 15 amino acids long. The CDR3 DNA reads TGTGCCAGCACCATACTTTGGACAGGTGGAAATGAGCAGTTCTTC. This encodes CASTILWTGGNEQFF. The variable domain in full, completed from reference TRBV2 and TRBJ2-1, reads EPEVTQTPSHQVTQMGQEVILRCVPISNHLYFYWYRQILGQKVEFLVSFYNNEISEKSEIFDDQFSVERPDGSNFTLKIRSTKLEDSAMYFCASTILWTGGNEQFFGPGTRLTVL.

The rearrangement joins TRBV5-6 to TRBJ1-5; 12 positions agree with TRBD1. Germline V gene sequence: CDR1 SGHDT, CDR2 YYEEEE. The CDR3 length is 16 residues. The V and J ends lost 5 bases and 7 bases, in that order; junction bases with no gene match: 10. CDR3 nucleotide sequence: TGTGCCAGCAGTAATACCGGGACAGGGGGCCGACAGCCCCAGCATTTT. It codes for CASSNTGTGGRQPQHF. Together with reference TRBV5-6 and TRBJ1-5, the CDR3 gives the full variable domain: DAGVTQSPTHLIKTRGQQVTLRCSPKSGHDTVSWYQQALGQGPQFIFQYYEEEERQRGNFPDRFSGHQFPNYSSELNVNALLLGDSALYLCASSNTGTGGRQPQHFGDGTRLSIL.

The V call is TRBV19, the J call TRBJ2-6; D call uncertain. Trimming took 6 bases from V and 0 from J, leaving 3 bases between them. This CDR3 has 13 amino acids. Germline V gene sequence: CDR1 LNHDA, CDR2 SQIVND (reference sequence). The CDR3 sequence is CASRGSGANVLTF. In DNA form, the CDR3 reads TGTGCCAGTAGAGGCTCTGGGGCCAACGTCCTGACTTTC. The full variable domain, with the rest looked up from reference TRBV19 and TRBJ2-6, is DGGITQSPKYLFRKEGQNVTLSCEQNLNHDAMYWYRQDPGQGLRLIYYSQIVNDFQKGDIAEGYSVSREKKESFPLTVTSAQKNPTAFYLCASRGSGANVLTFGAGSRLTVL.

This sequence joins TRBV27 and TRBJ2-1; TRBD2 matches 7 bases. CDR3 length: 16 residues. With 4 bases clipped from V and 2 bases from J, the junction kept 8 bases outside the gene matches. The germline V gene has CDR1 MNHEY and CDR2 SMNVEV (reference sequence). CDR3 sequence (DNA): TGTGCCAGCAGTTCGCCCGGGACTACGGCCTACAATGAGCAGTTCTTC. Translated: CASSSPGTTAYNEQFF.

The chain uses TRBV15 and TRBJ1-2, with D unclear. This CDR3 spans 16 amino acids. V lost 0 bases, J lost 7 bases, and 18 bases lay in between. The germline CDR1 and CDR2 sequences are LNHNV and YYDKDF (reference sequence). CDR3 loop: CATSRERSWRRRGYTF. The CDR3 DNA is TGTGCCACCAGCAGAGAAAGAAGTTGGCGGCGGCGTGGCTACACCTTC.

This clone appeared many times. The chain carries TRBV30 and TRBJ1-1; the D gene is possibly TRBD1 (5 bases). The CDR3 runs to 12 residues. The V gene lost 2 bases and the J gene lost 7 bases, with 11 bases spanning the gap. The germline V gene encodes CDR1 GTSNPN and CDR2 SVGIG (reference sequence). CDR3 in amino acids: CAWSTRGFEAFF. DNA for the CDR3: TGTGCCTGGAGTACCCGGGGGTTTGAAGCTTTCTTT.

The table lists this clone with a count of one. The chain recombines TRBV5-6 with TRBJ1-5; a weak D match, TRBD1 (5 bases). This CDR3 has 16 amino acids. Trimming took 0 bases from V and 8 from J, leaving 18 bases between them. Looked up from germline, CDR1 is SGHDT and CDR2 is YYEEEE. DNA for the CDR3: TGTGCCAGCAGCTTGGCCCGGGCACTCCTCAGGGAGCCCCAGCATTTT. Amino acid sequence: CASSLARALLREPQHF. The full variable domain, with the rest looked up from reference TRBV5-6 and TRBJ1-5, is DAGVTQSPTHLIKTRGQQVTLRCSPKSGHDTVSWYQQALGQGPQFIFQYYEEEERQRGNFPDRFSGHQFPNYSSELNVNALLLGDSALYLCASSLARALLREPQHFGDGTRLSIL.

This chain connects TRBV7-9 to TRBJ1-1; D call uncertain. Germline V gene lookup returns CDR1 SEHNR and CDR2 FQNEAQ (reference sequence). Trimming stripped 6 bases from V and 3 bases from J, with 11 bases between. The CDR3 covers 13 residues. DNA for the CDR3: TGTGCCAGCAGGGTGGAGTATGACACTGAAGCTTTCTTT. This sequence encodes CASRVEYDTEAFF.

The rearrangement joins TRBV6-6 to TRBJ1-1, with D hard to call. V dropped 7 bases and J dropped 0 bases, with 9 bases sitting between them. Germline V CDR1 and CDR2: MNHNY, SVGAGI (reference sequence). The CDR3 sequence is 13 residues long. The CDR3 DNA sequence: TGTGCCAGCATTAAGTCCATGAACACTGAAGCTTTCTTT. Its protein product is CASIKSMNTEAFF.

This chain links TRBV4-2 with TRBJ2-5, with TRBD1 matching 8 bases. CDR3 length: 15 residues. Germline trimming cut 3 bases from V and 4 bases from J; bases unmatched to any gene: 7. The germline gives CDR1 LGHNA, CDR2 YNFKEQ. The CDR3 loop is CASSQEGQEGETQYF. CDR3 nucleotide sequence: TGTGCCAGCAGCCAGGAGGGACAGGAAGGAGAGACCCAGTACTTC.

This chain joins TRBV7-2 and TRBJ2-5, with 11 nucleotides matching TRBD2. In germline, CDR1 is SGHTA, CDR2 FQGNSA. Germline trimming cut 4 bases from V and 4 bases from J; bases unmatched to any gene: 5. This CDR3 region has 15 residues. The CDR3 region is CASSSSGTSGETQYF. As DNA, the CDR3 is TGTGCCAGCAGCTCATCCGGGACTAGCGGAGAGACCCAGTACTTC. The complete variable domain, with remaining parts taken from reference TRBV7-2 and TRBJ2-5, reads GAGVSQSPSNKVTEKGKDVELRCDPISGHTALYWYRQSLGQGLEFLIYFQGNSAPDKSGLPSDRFSAERTGGSVSTLTIQRTQQEDSAVYLCASSSSGTSGETQYFGPGTRLLVL.

V is TRBV21-1 and J is TRBJ1-4; the table's D call of TRBD1 was not tested on the DNA. TRBV21-1 is assigned pseudogene status. There are 16 residues in the CDR3. CDR3 nucleotide sequence: TGTGCCGCCCTCGGGGACAGCGAGACAACTAATGAAAAACTGTTTTTT. This gives the protein CAALGDSETTNEKLFF.

CDR3 in amino acids: CASTMAGSEQYF. The CDR3 DNA sequence: TGTGCCAGTACGATGGCGGGATCTGAGCAGTACTTC. The chain has TRBV19 and TRBJ2-7, with D perhaps TRBD2 (6 bases). The CDR3 totals 12 residues. Germline CDR1 reads LNHDA; CDR2 reads SQIVND (reference sequence). V lost 7 bases and J 7 bases, leaving 14 bases between the germline ends.

The J gene is TRBJ2-7, the V gene TRBV28, with a weak D call TRBD1 (6 bases). The CDR3 runs to 15 residues. Trimming cost V 8 bases and J 6 bases, with 23 bases left between them. In germline, CDR1 is MDHEN, CDR2 SYDVKM. Written as DNA, the CDR3 is TGTGCCAGCCTTAAACCGGGACAAAGCCCCGCCGAGCAGTACTTC. Protein product: CASLKPGQSPAEQYF.

The chain recombines TRBV28 with TRBJ1-4; 7 nucleotides line up with TRBD1. The junction had 8 bases not matched to a gene; V was cut back by 1 base and J by 9 bases. The CDR3 sequence is 15 residues long. Germline V gene data show CDR1 as MDHEN and CDR2 as SYDVKM. The CDR3 nucleotides are TGTGCCAGCAGTTTATCTGCAGGGGGGCAGAAAAAACTGTTTTTT. Translation gives CASSLSAGGQKKLFF. Drawing the rest from reference TRBV28 and TRBJ1-4, the complete variable domain is DVKVTQSSRYLVKRTGEKVFLECVQDMDHENMFWYRQDPGLGLRLIYFSYDVKMKEKGDIPEGYSVSREKKERFSLILESASTNQTSMYLCASSLSAGGQKKLFFGSGTQLSVL.